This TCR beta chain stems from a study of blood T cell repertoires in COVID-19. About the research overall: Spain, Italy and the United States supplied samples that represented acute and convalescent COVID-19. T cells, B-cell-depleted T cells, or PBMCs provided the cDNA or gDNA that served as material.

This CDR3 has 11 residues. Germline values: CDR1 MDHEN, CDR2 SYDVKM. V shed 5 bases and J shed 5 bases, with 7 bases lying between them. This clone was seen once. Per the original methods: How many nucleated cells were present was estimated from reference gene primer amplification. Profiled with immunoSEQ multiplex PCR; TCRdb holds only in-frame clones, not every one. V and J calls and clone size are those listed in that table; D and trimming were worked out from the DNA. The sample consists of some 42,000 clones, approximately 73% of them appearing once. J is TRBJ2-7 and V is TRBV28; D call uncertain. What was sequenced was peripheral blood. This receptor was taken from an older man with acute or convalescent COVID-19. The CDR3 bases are TGTGCCAGCAGTGGAGTCCACGAGCAGTACTTC. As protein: CASSGVHEQYF.